This TCR beta chain was sequenced during a study of identical twins. Only a few counts were recorded for this clonotype. TCRdb processed the 5' RACE reads anew with MiXCR; each CDR3 protein has one entry. The sample shows a few hundred thousand distinct CDR3 sequences, 8.5% to 9.5% of them seen only once. J lost 1 base, V lost 6 bases, and 4 bases had no gene match. Germline CDR1 reads SQVTM; CDR2 reads ANQGSEA. The CDR3 is 14 amino acids. The data were also submitted as part of a second study, on yellow fever vaccine responses in identical twins.

The origin of this receptor is a young woman in good health. V gene TRBV29-1 combines with J gene TRBJ2-2; 8 bases fit TRBD2. Sequenced sample: CD8+ T cells sorted from blood. Here the CDR3 DNA reads TGCAGCGTAAAGGGACTAGAGAACACCGGGGAGCTGTTTTTT. Translation gives CSVKGLENTGELFF.